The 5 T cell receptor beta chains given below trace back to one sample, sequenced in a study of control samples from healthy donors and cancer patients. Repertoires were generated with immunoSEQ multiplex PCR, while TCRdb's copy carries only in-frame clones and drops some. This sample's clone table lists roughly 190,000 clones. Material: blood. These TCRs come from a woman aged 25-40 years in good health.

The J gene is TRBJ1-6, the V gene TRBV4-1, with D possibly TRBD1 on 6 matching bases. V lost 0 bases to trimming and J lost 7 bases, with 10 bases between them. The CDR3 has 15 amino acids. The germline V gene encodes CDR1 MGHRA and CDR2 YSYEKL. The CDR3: CASSQEGGANSPLHF. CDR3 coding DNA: TGCGCCAGCAGCCAAGAAGGGGGTGCCAATTCACCCCTCCACTTT.

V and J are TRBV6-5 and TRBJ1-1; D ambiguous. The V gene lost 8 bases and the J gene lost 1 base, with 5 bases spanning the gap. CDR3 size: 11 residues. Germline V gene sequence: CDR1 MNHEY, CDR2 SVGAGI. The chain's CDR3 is CASETNTEAFF. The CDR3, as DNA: TGTGCCAGCGAAACGAACACTGAAGCTTTCTTT.

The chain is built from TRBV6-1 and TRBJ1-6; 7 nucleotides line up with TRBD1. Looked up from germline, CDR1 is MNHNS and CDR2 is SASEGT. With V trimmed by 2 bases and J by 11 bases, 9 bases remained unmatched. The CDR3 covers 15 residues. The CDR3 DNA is TGTGCCAGCAGTGAATGGACAGGAGGAGCTCCACCCCTCCACTTT. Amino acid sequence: CASSEWTGGAPPLHF.

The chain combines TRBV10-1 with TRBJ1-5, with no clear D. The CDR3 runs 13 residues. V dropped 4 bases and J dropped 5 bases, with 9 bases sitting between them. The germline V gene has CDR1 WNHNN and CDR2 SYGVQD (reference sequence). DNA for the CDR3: TGCGCCAGCAGTGGGGATGGGGATCAGCCCCAGCATTTT. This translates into CASSGDGDQPQHF.

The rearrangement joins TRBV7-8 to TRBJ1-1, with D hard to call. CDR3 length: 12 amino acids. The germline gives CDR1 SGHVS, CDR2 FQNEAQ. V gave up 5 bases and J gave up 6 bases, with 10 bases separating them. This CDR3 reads CASSPSRPEAFF. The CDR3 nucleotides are TGTGCCAGCAGCCCCAGTCGTCCTGAAGCTTTCTTT.